A single T cell receptor (beta chain) is shown here with its context. The assay was immunoSEQ multiplex PCR, and TCRdb's table has in-frame clones only and misses some. The table lists around 26,000 clones, 70% to 90% of them singletons. The junction had 10 bases not matched to a gene; V was cut back by 4 bases and J by 7 bases. The V gene's germline CDR1 is LGHDT and CDR2 YNNKEL (reference sequence). CDR3 length: 15 amino acids. The source of the sample is a study of blood T cell repertoires in COVID-19. Study overall: COVID-19 samples collected from the United States, Italy and Spain covered acute and convalescent phases.

This chain uses TRBV3-1 (or the pseudogene TRBV3-2) with TRBJ1-2, with 9 bases lining up with TRBD1. The sequence came from a man in his 70s with active COVID-19. The sequencing input was peripheral blood. CDR3 amino acids: CASSPVRTGASGYTF. CDR3 nucleotide sequence: TGTGCCAGCAGCCCCGTTCGGACAGGGGCGAGTGGCTACACCTTC.